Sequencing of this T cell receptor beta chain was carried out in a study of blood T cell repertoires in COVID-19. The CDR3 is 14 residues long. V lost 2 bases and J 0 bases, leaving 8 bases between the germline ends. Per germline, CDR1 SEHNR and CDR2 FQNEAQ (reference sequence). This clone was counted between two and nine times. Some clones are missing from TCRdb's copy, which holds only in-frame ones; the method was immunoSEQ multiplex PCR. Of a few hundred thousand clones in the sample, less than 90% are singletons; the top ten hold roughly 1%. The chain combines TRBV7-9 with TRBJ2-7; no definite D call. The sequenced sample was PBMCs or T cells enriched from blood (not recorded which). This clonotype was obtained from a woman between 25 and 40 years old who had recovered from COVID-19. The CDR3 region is CASSLSESSYEQYF. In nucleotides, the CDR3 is TGTGCCAGCAGCTTAAGCGAGAGCTCCTACGAGCAGTACTTC.